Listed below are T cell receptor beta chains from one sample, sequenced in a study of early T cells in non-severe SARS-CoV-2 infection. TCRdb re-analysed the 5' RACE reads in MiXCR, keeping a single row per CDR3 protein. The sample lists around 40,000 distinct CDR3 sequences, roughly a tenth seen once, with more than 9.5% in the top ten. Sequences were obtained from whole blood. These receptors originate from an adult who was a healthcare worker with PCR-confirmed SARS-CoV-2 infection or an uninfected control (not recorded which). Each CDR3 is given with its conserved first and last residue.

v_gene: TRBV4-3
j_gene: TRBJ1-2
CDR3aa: CASSQGSENYGYTF

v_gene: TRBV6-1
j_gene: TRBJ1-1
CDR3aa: CASTEMGEAFF

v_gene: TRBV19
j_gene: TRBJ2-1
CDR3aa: CASSVRGQFSYNEQFF

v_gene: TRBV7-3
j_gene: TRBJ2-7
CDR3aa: CASSLAGLEQYF

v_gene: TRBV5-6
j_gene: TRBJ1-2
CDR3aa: CASSTTGLHGYTF

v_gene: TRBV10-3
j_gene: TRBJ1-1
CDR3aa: CAISDEGARPMNTEAFF

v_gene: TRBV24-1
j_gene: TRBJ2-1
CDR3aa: CATSPSGRAYYNEQFF

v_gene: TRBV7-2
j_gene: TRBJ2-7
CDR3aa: CASSSVSYEQYF

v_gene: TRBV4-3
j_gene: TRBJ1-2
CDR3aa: CASSQEMSGHGYTF

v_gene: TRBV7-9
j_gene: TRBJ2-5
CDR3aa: CASSFGQGDQETQYF

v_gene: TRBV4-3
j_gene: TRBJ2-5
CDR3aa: CASSQDAAIGETQYF

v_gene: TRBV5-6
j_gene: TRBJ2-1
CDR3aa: CASSLFIPLLGQGYNEQFF

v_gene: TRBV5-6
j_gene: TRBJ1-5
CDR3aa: CASSFRTANQPQHF

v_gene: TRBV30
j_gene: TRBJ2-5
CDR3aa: CAIHQTQETQYF

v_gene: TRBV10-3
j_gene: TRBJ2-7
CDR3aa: CAISAGQGWQYF

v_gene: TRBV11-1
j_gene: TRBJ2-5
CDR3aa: CASSSGNRRGQETQYF

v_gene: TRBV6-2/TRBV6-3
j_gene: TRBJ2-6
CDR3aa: CASSYSGGTGANVLTF

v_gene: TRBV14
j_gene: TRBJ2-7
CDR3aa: CASSEPDRYYEQYF

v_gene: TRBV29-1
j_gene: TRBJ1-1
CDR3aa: CSVGGASEAFF

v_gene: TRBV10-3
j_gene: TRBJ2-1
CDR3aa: CAISEGGLIGRYEQFF

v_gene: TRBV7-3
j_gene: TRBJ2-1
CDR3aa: CASKRAGQGHEQFF

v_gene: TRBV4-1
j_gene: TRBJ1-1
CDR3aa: CASSQERQMNTEAFF

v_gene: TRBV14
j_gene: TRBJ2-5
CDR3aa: CASSQGLAGTETQYF

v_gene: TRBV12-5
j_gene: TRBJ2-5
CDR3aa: CASGQGETQYF

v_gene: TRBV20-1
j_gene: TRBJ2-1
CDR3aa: CSARLRAGKRDNEQFF

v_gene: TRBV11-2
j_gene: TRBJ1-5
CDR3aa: CASSLSGIRNQPQHF

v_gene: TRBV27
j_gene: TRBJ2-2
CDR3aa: CASSLGGGTGELFF

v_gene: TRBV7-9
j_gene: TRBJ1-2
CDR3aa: CAREPRRTGGSNYGYTF

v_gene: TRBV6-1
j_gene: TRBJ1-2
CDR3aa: CASSRGDGYTF

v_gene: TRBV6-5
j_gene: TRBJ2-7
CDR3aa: CASSRNPGQGASYEQYF

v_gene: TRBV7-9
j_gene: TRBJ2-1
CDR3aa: CASSLGGDEQFF

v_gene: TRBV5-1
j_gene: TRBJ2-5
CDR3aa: CASSAGTEGETQYF

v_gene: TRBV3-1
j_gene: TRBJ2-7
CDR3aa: CASSGTGTLVSYEQYF

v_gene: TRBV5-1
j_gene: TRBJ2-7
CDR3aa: CASSPSVQGGEQYF

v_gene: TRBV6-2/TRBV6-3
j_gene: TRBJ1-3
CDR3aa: CASTRTASSGNTIYF

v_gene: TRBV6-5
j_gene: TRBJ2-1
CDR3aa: CASSPGGGEVDEQFF

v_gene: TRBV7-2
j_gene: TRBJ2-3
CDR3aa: CASSKGARTTDTQYF

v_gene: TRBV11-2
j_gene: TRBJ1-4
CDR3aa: CASSGTEGAGEKLFF

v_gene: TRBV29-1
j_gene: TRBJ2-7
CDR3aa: CSARDRGAYEQYF

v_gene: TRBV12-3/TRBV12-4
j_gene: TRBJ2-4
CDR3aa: CASGNSGGAHIQYF

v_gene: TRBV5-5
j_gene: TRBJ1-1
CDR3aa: CASSWQGDTEAFF

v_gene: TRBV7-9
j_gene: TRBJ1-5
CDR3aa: CASSGGLGGNQPQHF

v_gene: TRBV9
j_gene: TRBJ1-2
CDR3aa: CASSVDEGGYGYTF

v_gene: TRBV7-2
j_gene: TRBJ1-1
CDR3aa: CASSPTRIGEAFF

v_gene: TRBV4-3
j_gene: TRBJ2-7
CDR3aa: CASSHDQRGATYEQYF

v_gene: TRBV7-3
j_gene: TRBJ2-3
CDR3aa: CASSRTPLAGGTDTQYF

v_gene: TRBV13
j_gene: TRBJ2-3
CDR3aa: CASSVGTSGGSPRNTQYF

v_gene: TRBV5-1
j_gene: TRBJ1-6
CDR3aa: CASSQTGDSSLSPLHF

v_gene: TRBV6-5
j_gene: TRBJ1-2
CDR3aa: CASSYFGQRGYTF

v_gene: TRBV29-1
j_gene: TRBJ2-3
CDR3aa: CSVDQGGDPDTQYF

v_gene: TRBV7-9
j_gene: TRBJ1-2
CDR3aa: CASSQGQGPGYTF